Listed below are T cell receptor beta chains from one sample, sequenced in a study of T cells in Graves' hyperthyroidism and ophthalmopathy. TCRdb re-called the multiplex PCR reads through MiXCR, storing one row per CDR3 protein. The data contain 450,000 to 550,000 distinct CDR3 sequences, roughly 25% of them singletons. Sequencing used blood. The source of these receptors is a woman aged 25 to 39 with Graves' ophthalmopathy. The CDR3 runs from the conserved cysteine through the conserved F or W. The D gene is left open where the match is weak. Clone size is shown for a subset of rows, as once, few, many or a class of expanded clone.

>TRBV6-1|TRBJ1-1|.|many
CASSVGRGRVNTEAFF
TGTGCCAGCAGTGTGGGCAGGGGTCGAGTGAACACTGAAGCTTTCTTT
>TRBV7-8|TRBJ1-6|.|.
CASSSVNNSPLHF
TGTGCCAGCAGCTCAGTCAATAATTCACCCCTCCACTTT
>TRBV19|TRBJ1-2|.|many
CASSIARDYGYTF
TGTGCCAGTAGTATAGCCCGGGACTATGGCTACACCTTC
>TRBV7-2|TRBJ2-2|TRBD1|many
CASSFAGQGNTGELFF
TGTGCCAGCAGCTTTGCGGGACAGGGTAACACCGGGGAGCTGTTTTTT
>TRBV7-9|TRBJ1-1|.|once
CASSPARRAEAFF
TGTGCCAGCAGCCCCGCCCGCAGGGCAGAAGCTTTCTTT
>TRBV28|TRBJ2-4|.|many
CASSPAASKNIQYF
TGTGCCAGCAGCCCCGCGGCTTCGAAAAACATTCAGTACTTC
>TRBV6-5|TRBJ1-5|TRBD1|many
CASSSTGVLNQPQHF
TGTGCCAGCAGTTCAACAGGGGTCCTAAATCAGCCCCAGCATTTT
>TRBV4-1|TRBJ2-7|.|many
CASSQGTGTVSYEQYF
TGCGCCAGCAGCCAAGGGACCGGGACTGTCTCCTACGAGCAGTACTTC
>TRBV19|TRBJ1-1|.|many
CASRIPGHQNTEAFF
TGTGCCAGTAGAATCCCGGGACACCAGAACACTGAAGCTTTCTTT
>TRBV7-2|TRBJ1-2|TRBD1|.
CASSPGQVINYGYTF
TGTGCCAGCAGCCCGGGACAGGTCATTAACTATGGCTACACCTTC
>TRBV29-1|TRBJ2-7|TRBD2|few
CSVEGLAGPYEQYF
TGCAGCGTTGAAGGTCTAGCGGGACCCTACGAGCAGTACTTC
>TRBV4-1|TRBJ2-7|TRBD1|few
CASSQARTGRMYEQYF
TGCGCCAGCAGCCAAGCACGGACAGGGAGGATGTACGAGCAGTACTTC
>TRBV6-1|TRBJ1-6|.|few
CASSDRGISAPLHF
TGTGCCAGCAGTGACAGGGGTATAAGTGCACCCCTCCACTTT
>TRBV12-3/TRBV12-4|TRBJ2-5|TRBD1|few
CASSFWTGGGTQYF
TGTGCCAGCAGTTTCTGGACAGGAGGAGGGACCCAGTACTTC
>TRBV28|TRBJ1-2|TRBD1|many
CASSVPQGVGGYTF
TGTGCCAGCAGTGTCCCCCAGGGGGTAGGCGGCTACACCTTC
>TRBV6-1|TRBJ1-2|.|many
CVSSESSAGHNYGYTF
TGTGTCAGCAGTGAAAGTTCGGCAGGTCATAACTATGGCTACACCTTC
>TRBV7-8|TRBJ2-7|.|many
CASSLRTQDSYEQYF
TGTGCCAGCAGCCTTAGGACTCAAGACTCCTACGAGCAGTACTTC
>TRBV11-2|TRBJ1-3|.|many
CASSLGPGTIYF
TGTGCCAGCAGCTTAGGGCCGGGCACCATATATTTT